Given below is one TCR beta chain in context. Unmatched junction bases numbered 10, after V lost 3 bases and J lost 4 bases. This CDR3 comprises 17 residues. Germline lookup yields CDR1 SGHRS and CDR2 YFSETQ. The sample belongs to a study of control samples from healthy donors and cancer patients. Clones were read by immunoSEQ multiplex PCR, and TCRdb kept only the in-frame ones, dropping some. The sample contains around 140,000 clones, 75% to 95% of which appear only once. V is TRBV5-1 and J is TRBJ2-6; 7 nucleotides agree with TRBD1. This TCR was sampled from a man in his forties in good health. The sample taken for sequencing was blood. CDR3 sequence reads: CASSSSDRLDGANVLTF. CDR3 DNA: TGCGCCAGCAGCTCCTCGGACAGGCTTGACGGGGCCAACGTCCTGACTTTC.